The rows below give T cell receptor beta chains drawn from one sample of a study of blood T cell repertoires in COVID-19. Repertoires were generated with immunoSEQ multiplex PCR, while TCRdb's copy carries only in-frame clones and drops some. Of over 200,000 clones in the sample, under 90% were seen once. What was sequenced was PBMCs or T cells enriched from blood (not recorded which). These receptors all come from a man aged 55 to 70 who had recovered from COVID-19. Each CDR3 is given with its conserved first and last residue. D genes are given only for firm matches. Expanded clones get a size class; other rows say once, few or many, or leave the size out.

. . TRBJ1-5 TRBV19 TGTGCCAGTAGTATTATGGGGCCGTCCCTGGTAGGGAATCAGCCCCAGCATTTT CASSIMGPSLVGNQPQHF
. . TRBJ1-1 TRBV9 TGTGCCAGCAGCGTAGGGGGGGCTGAAGCTTTCTTT CASSVGGAEAFF
. TRBD1 TRBJ1-3 TRBV19 TGTGCCAGTACCACAGGGGGCAGAAACACCATATATTTT CASTTGGRNTIYF
. . TRBJ1-2 TRBV12-3/TRBV12-4 TGTGCCAGCAGCGCGGGAACCTATGGCTACACCTTC CASSAGTYGYTF
. . TRBJ1-6 TRBV3-1/TRBV3-2 TGTGCCAGCAGCCAAGTCGCGGACAGTCGGAGATCACCCCTCCACTTT CASSQVADSRRSPLHF
few . TRBJ1-1 TRBV6-4 TGTGCCAGCAGTGACTCGGGAGGGTATGATCACGCGGACACTGAAGCTTTCTTT CASSDSGGYDHADTEAFF
. TRBD1 TRBJ1-5 TRBV19 TGTGCCAGTGAACCGGGACAGGGCTTTGGGCCCCAGCATTTT CASEPGQGFGPQHF
. . TRBJ1-1 TRBV3-1/TRBV3-2 TGTGCCAGCAGCTCCACGGGGGGAGCTTTCTTT CASSSTGGAFF
. . TRBJ1-1 TRBV19 TGTGCCAGTAAAACATTAGGGGACACTGAAGCTTTCTTT CASKTLGDTEAFF
. TRBD1 TRBJ1-4 TRBV3-1/TRBV3-2 TGTGCCAGAACAGGGGTCGGAAATGAAAAACTGTTTTTT CARTGVGNEKLFF
. TRBD2 TRBJ2-5 TRBV7-7 TGTGCTAGCAGCCCTGGACTAGCGGGGGCGGGGGAGACCCAGTACTTC CASSPGLAGAGETQYF
. . TRBJ1-2 TRBV6-5 TGTGCCAGCAGTACCGACAGGTTCTATGGCTACACCTTC CASSTDRFYGYTF
. . TRBJ2-1 TRBV7-2 TGTGCCAGCAGCTTAGCGGTAGGGGCTGGCTACAATGAGCAGTTCTTC CASSLAVGAGYNEQFF
. TRBD2 TRBJ2-1 TRBV5-1 TGCGCCAGCAGCTTTAGCGGGGGTATGGATGAGCAGTTCTTC CASSFSGGMDEQFF
. . TRBJ1-2 TRBV18 TGTGCCAGCTCACCGGAGCAGCGACACTATGGCTACACCTTC CASSPEQRHYGYTF
. TRBD2 TRBJ2-5 TRBV3-1/TRBV3-2 TGTGCCAGCAGCCAACACGCGGGGGAACAAGAGACCCAGTACTTC CASSQHAGEQETQYF
. . TRBJ1-1 TRBV5-6 TGTGCCAGCAGCTTGGCCTCCTTAGGGAGGATTCCTGAAGCTTTCTTT CASSLASLGRIPEAFF
. . TRBJ1-1 TRBV7-9 TGTGCCAGCAGCTTAGGACTTGAAGCTTTCTTT CASSLGLEAFF
once . TRBJ1-6 TRBV3-1/TRBV3-2 TGTGCCAGCAGCCACGGGACACATAATTCACCCCTCCACTTT CASSHGTHNSPLHF
. . TRBJ1-3 TRBV4-2 TGTGCCAGCAGCCAAGAACGTGACAGGAAACCTGGAAACACCATATATTTT CASSQERDRKPGNTIYF
. TRBD1 TRBJ1-1 TRBV5-5 TGTGCCAGCAACAGGGGGCCTAACACTGAAGCTTTCTTT CASNRGPNTEAFF
. . TRBJ1-2 TRBV11-2 TGTGCCAGCAGCTTAGCAGGGTTTGGGGGCTACACCTTC CASSLAGFGGYTF
. TRBD1 TRBJ2-1 TRBV7-2 TGTGCCAGCACACCACAGGGGAGCTCCTACAATGAGCAGTTCTTC CASTPQGSSYNEQFF
once TRBD2 TRBJ2-1 TRBV6-5 TGTGCCAGCAGTTACTCCGGCGGGGGGCCTTACAATGAGCAGTTCTTC CASSYSGGGPYNEQFF
once . TRBJ1-1 TRBV7-8 TGTGCCAGCAGCTTCCGGGAGGGGAACACTGAAGCTTTCTTT CASSFREGNTEAFF
once TRBD2 TRBJ2-1 TRBV11-2 TGTGCCAGCAGCCAGAGCGGGGGTCCCTACAATGAGCAGTTCTTC CASSQSGGPYNEQFF
once . TRBJ1-5 TRBV4-3 TGCGCCAGCAGCCGGGCTCGGGGGGGGAACGGGAAGAAAAGCAATCAGCCCCAGCATTTT CASSRARGGNGKKSNQPQHF
few TRBD2 TRBJ2-3 TRBV7-2 TGTGCCAGCAGCTTTCGAAGCGGGGGCACAGGGGATACGCAGTATTTT CASSFRSGGTGDTQYF
. TRBD1 TRBJ1-3 TRBV24-1 TGTGCCACCAGAGAAACAGGGGGACCTGGAAACACCATATATTTT CATRETGGPGNTIYF
. . TRBJ2-3 TRBV12-3/TRBV12-4 TGTGCCAGCACCTGGCGGAGGTCAGATACGCAGTATTTT CASTWRRSDTQYF
. TRBD1 TRBJ2-2 TRBV18 TGTGCCAGCTCACCACCGGGACAGGGAAACACCGGGGAGCTGTTTTTT CASSPPGQGNTGELFF
. TRBD1 TRBJ2-7 TRBV5-1 TGCGCCAGCAGCTTGGGCCGGGACAGGAGCACCTACGAGCAGTACTTC CASSLGRDRSTYEQYF
few TRBD1 TRBJ1-4 TRBV12-5 TGTGCTAGTGCCGATACGGGACAGGGCCATGAAAAACTGTTTTTT CASADTGQGHEKLFF
. TRBD1 TRBJ2-3 TRBV10-2 TGCGCCAGCAGTGGACCGGGACAGGGTAGAGGAGATACGCAGTATTTT CASSGPGQGRGDTQYF
. TRBD1 TRBJ2-4 TRBV3-1/TRBV3-2 TGTGCCAGCAGCCCGGGACAGGGCGTACCCAAAAACATTCAGTACTTC CASSPGQGVPKNIQYF
. . TRBJ1-3 TRBV9 TGTGCCAGCAGCGTCACGGGGGTGGGAAACACCATATATTTT CASSVTGVGNTIYF
. . TRBJ1-1 TRBV6-5 TGTGCCAGCAGTTACTCGAGTAAGGGGTTTAATGAAGCTTTCTTT CASSYSSKGFNEAFF
. TRBD1 TRBJ1-1 TRBV5-6 TGTGCCAGCAGCTTAAACAGGGGCACTGAAGCTTTCTTT CASSLNRGTEAFF
. TRBD1 TRBJ1-4 TRBV19 TGTGCCAGTAGCCCGACAGGGACTAATGAAAAACTGTTTTTT CASSPTGTNEKLFF
. . TRBJ2-7 TRBV18 TGTGCCAGCTCACCGTTGGGGCCCAGTACAATCCAACGCTACGAGCAGTACTTC CASSPLGPSTIQRYEQYF
once . TRBJ1-2 TRBV11-2 TGTGCCAGCAGCTTTTCGCAGGGCTATGGCTACACCTTC CASSFSQGYGYTF
. TRBD1 TRBJ2-7 TRBV3-1/TRBV3-2 TGTGCCAGCAGCCAAGGGGACAGACAGTACTTC CASSQGDRQYF
. TRBD2 TRBJ2-5 TRBV6-5 TGTGCCAGCAGAGGGAGCGGGGAAGAGACCCAGTACTTC CASRGSGEETQYF
. TRBD1 TRBJ1-6 TRBV5-1 TGCGCCAGCAGCCGGACAGGGGATAATTCACCCCTCCACTTT CASSRTGDNSPLHF
. . TRBJ1-6 TRBV27 TGTGCCAGCAGTTTAGGGCAGAGCTCCTATAATTCACCCCTCCACTTT CASSLGQSSYNSPLHF
. TRBD1 TRBJ1-2 TRBV11-2 TGTGCCAGCAGCCCAACGTTGGGACAGGGAGAAGGCTACACCTTC CASSPTLGQGEGYTF
. TRBD1 TRBJ1-6 TRBV27 TGTGCCAGCAGATCGCCGGGACAGGGCCATTCACCCCTCCACTTT CASRSPGQGHSPLHF
. TRBD1 TRBJ2-2 TRBV11-3 TGTGCCAGCAGCCCCAGCGGGACAGGGCTCCTCAAGCTGAACACCGGGGAGCTGTTTTTT CASSPSGTGLLKLNTGELFF
. TRBD1 TRBJ1-3 TRBV19 TGTGCCAGTCACGCCGACGACAGGGTTGGAAACACCATATATTTT CASHADDRVGNTIYF